The rows below give T cell receptor beta chains drawn from one sample of a study of OX40 agonist ivuxolimab in advanced cancers. The table came from immunoSEQ multiplex PCR; TCRdb's copy has only in-frame clones and leaves some out. In the table there are roughly 36,000 clones, roughly four fifths of which are singletons. Sequencing was performed on CD4+ or CD8+ T cells sorted from blood, taken in a trial of the OX40 agonist ivuxolimab. The receptor set was obtained from an adult with an advanced solid tumor such as melanoma, head and neck, liver or kidney cancer. The CDR3 runs from the conserved cysteine through the conserved F or W. The order of the fields is J gene, V gene, D gene, clone size, CDR3 DNA, CDR3 protein. The D gene is left open where the match is weak. Expanded clones are given a class, and other clones once, few, many or no size at all.

TRBJ2-7,TRBV6-6,.,.,TGTGCCAGCAGGGGCAGGGCCTACGAGCAGTACTTC,CASRGRAYEQYF
TRBJ1-6,TRBV30,.,few,TGTGCCTGGGAACCGGGACTGAAAGCATCACCCCTCCACTTT,CAWEPGLKASPLHF
TRBJ2-5,TRBV5-1,TRBD1,once,TGCGCCAGCAGCTCTGGACAGGGCCAAGAGACCCAGTACTTC,CASSSGQGQETQYF
TRBJ2-3,TRBV5-1,TRBD2,.,TGCGCCAGCAGCCCCTGGACTAGCGTTGGCACAGATACGCAGTATTTT,CASSPWTSVGTDTQYF
TRBJ2-3,TRBV30,.,.,TGTGCCTGGAGTGTAGAGTGGAATACGCAGTATTTT,CAWSVEWNTQYF
TRBJ2-2,TRBV13,.,.,TGTGCCAGCAGCTTAGGCGAGCCTCTGGGCGGGGAGCTGTTTTTT,CASSLGEPLGGELFF
TRBJ1-5,TRBV29-1,.,.,TGCAGCGTAACGGCAGGTCTAAATCAGCCCCAGCATTTT,CSVTAGLNQPQHF
TRBJ2-7,TRBV4-3,.,once,TGCGCCAGCAGCCAAGAGCCGGGGGTCGACGAGCAGTACTTC,CASSQEPGVDEQYF
TRBJ1-1,TRBV6-1,.,.,TGTGCCAGCTGGAGGGTAGGGGACACTGAAGCTTTCTTT,CASWRVGDTEAFF
TRBJ1-5,TRBV4-1,TRBD1,.,TGCGCCAGCAGCCAAGTGCCGGGACAGGCGAATCAGCCCCAGCATTTT,CASSQVPGQANQPQHF
TRBJ1-1,TRBV7-9,.,once,TGTGCCAGCAGCTTAGCGGTTTACAGGACCAAAAACACTGAAGCTTTCTTT,CASSLAVYRTKNTEAFF
TRBJ1-4,TRBV29-1,.,few,TGCAGCGTTGAAAGGAGTGAAAAACTGTTTTTT,CSVERSEKLFF
TRBJ2-1,TRBV11-3,.,.,TGTGCCAGCAGCCAAACTAGTTTGACGATGCAGTTCTTC,CASSQTSLTMQFF
TRBJ2-5,TRBV5-1,.,.,TGCGCCAGCAGCTTGGTTTCGGAGACCCAGTACTTC,CASSLVSETQYF
TRBJ2-3,TRBV14,.,.,TGTGCCAGCAGCCAAGTGGTAGGGGGCACAGATACGCAGTATTTT,CASSQVVGGTDTQYF
TRBJ1-3,TRBV6-5,.,.,TGTGCCAGCAGCCCCCGTCTCCCTGGAAACACCATATATTTT,CASSPRLPGNTIYF
TRBJ1-1,TRBV2,.,.,TGTGCCAGCAGTATGAGATATGAAGCTTTCTTT,CASSMRYEAFF
TRBJ2-2,TRBV5-1,.,.,TGCGCCAGCAGCTTGGCCGATCCGGGCACCGGGGAGCTGTTTTTT,CASSLADPGTGELFF
TRBJ1-1,TRBV5-5,.,.,TGTGCCAGCAGCAGGGGATGGGCTGAAGCTTTCTTT,CASSRGWAEAFF
TRBJ1-3,TRBV2,.,few,TGTGCCAGCAGTGCTTTCAGACGAGGAAACACCATATATTTT,CASSAFRRGNTIYF
TRBJ1-2,TRBV29-1,.,.,TGCAGCGTTGGGGGACCACGAAATTATGGCTACACCTTC,CSVGGPRNYGYTF
TRBJ1-2,TRBV5-5,.,.,TGTGCCAGCAGCTTGAGTCTCGCAGGGATGTATGGCTACACCTTC,CASSLSLAGMYGYTF
TRBJ1-1,TRBV5-5,.,.,TGTGCCAGCAGCTTGGACTCCGACACTGAAGCTTTCTTT,CASSLDSDTEAFF
TRBJ2-2,TRBV5-1,.,.,TGCGCCAGCAGCTATGAAGGGCGGGCAAACACCGGGGAGCTGTTTTTT,CASSYEGRANTGELFF
TRBJ2-3,TRBV5-1,TRBD2,few,TGCGCCAGCAGCTTAGCTAGCGGCCATGGGGCAGATACGCAGTATTTT,CASSLASGHGADTQYF
TRBJ1-5,TRBV19,TRBD1,.,TGTGCCAGTAGTAAGGCAGGGGGGCAGCCCCAGCATTTT,CASSKAGGQPQHF
TRBJ2-7,TRBV7-9,.,.,TGTGCCAGCAGCCCCAGCTCCTACGAGCAGTACTTC,CASSPSSYEQYF
TRBJ2-1,TRBV2,TRBD2,.,TGTGCCAGCAGTGTCCCCAAGACTAGCGGGGGACACAGCTCCTACAATGAGCAGTTCTTC,CASSVPKTSGGHSSYNEQFF
TRBJ1-5,TRBV10-3,TRBD1,.,TGTGCCATCAGTGGGACAGGGGCGTTCAATCAGCCCCAGCATTTT,CAISGTGAFNQPQHF